This T cell receptor (beta chain) appears in the sequencing data of a study of cytomegalovirus exposure and HLA in healthy donors. Turning to the study itself: The same platform used for the 666 first-cohort repertoires was also used for the 100 to 150 validation repertoires, as a later analysis reported.

Assay used: immunoSEQ multiplex PCR; TCRdb lists only in-frame clones, some missing. The data hold some 150,000 clones, with around nine tenths observed a single time. The donors were members of the roughly 130-subject validation cohort (separate from the roughly 700-subject first cohort). V was trimmed by 4 bases and J by 8 bases, leaving 18 bases between them. Germline loops: CDR1 SGHNT, CDR2 YYREEE (reference sequence). This CDR3 spans 14 amino acids. The chain couples TRBV5-4 to TRBJ1-2; possibly TRBD1 for D (6 bases). This clonotype was obtained from a woman under 30 in good health and CMV-seropositive. Specimen: PBMCs. CDR3 nucleotides: TGTGCCAGCAGCCTGGGGGCAGGGTGGGGCGGCTACACCTTC. Its protein product is CASSLGAGWGGYTF.